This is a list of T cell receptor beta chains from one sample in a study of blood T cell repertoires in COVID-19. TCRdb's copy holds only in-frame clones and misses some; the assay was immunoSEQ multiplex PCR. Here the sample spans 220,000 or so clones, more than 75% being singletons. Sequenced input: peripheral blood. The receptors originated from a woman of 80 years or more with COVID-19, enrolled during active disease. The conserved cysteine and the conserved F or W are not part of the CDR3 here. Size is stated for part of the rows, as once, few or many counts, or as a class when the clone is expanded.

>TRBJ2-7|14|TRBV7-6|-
ASSLGERILLREQY
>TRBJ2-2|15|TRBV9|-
ASSVAAWAGEGGELF
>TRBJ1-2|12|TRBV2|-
ASINPGAGSGYT
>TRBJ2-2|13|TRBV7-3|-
ASSQDSTNTGELF
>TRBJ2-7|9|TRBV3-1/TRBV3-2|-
ASSRVGEQY
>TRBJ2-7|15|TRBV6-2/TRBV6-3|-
ASSYDPRDTLGYEQY
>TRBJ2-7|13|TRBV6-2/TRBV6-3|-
ASSPKAGGTYEQY
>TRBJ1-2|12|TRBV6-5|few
ASSKGRQGDGYT
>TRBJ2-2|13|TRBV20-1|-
SASSGAANTGELF
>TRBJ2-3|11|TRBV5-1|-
ASTSGGPDTQY
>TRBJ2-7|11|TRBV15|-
ATTRDFSYEQY
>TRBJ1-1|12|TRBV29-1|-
SVGRGGRVDEAF
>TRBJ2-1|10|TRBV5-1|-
ASSDRNNEQF
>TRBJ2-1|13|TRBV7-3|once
ASRLTSGSFDEQF
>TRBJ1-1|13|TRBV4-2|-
ASSQGQGTNTEAF
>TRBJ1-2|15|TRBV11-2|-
ASSLRPGQGINYGYT
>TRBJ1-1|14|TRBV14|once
ASSQDRGTVNTEAF
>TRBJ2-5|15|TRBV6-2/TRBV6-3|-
ASSSWRGGRDQETQY
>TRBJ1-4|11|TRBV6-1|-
ASSEYRGEKLF
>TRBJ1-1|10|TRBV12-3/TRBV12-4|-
ASSLMGVEAF
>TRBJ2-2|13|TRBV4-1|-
ASSQEALVTGELF
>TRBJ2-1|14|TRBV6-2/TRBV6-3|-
ASSYSRLAPDNEQF
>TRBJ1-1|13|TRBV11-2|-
ASSSRGRKNTEAF
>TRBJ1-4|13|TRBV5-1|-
ASSAIEGAREKLF
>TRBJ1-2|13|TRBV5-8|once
ASSLYRVGNYGYT
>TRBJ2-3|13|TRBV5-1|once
ASSFRQGGGNTQY
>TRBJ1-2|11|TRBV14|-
ASSPRLNYGYT
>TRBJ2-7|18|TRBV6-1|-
ASSEVRKRARTSDKSEQY
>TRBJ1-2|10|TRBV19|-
ASDDRIYGYT
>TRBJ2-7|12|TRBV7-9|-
ASSLMGGQYEQY
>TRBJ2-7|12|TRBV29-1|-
SVEGGTGVHEQY
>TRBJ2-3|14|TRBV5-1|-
ASSLVTGASTDTQY
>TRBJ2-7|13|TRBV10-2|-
ASREGAGGNYEQY
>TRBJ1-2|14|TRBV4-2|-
ASSQEPGQGSGGYT
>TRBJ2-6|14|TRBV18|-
ASSPVTNSGANVLT
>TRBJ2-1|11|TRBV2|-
ADALAGGNEQF
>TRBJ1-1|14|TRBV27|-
ASSLGFRRSNTEAF
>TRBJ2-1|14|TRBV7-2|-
ASNRLAGDSYNEQF
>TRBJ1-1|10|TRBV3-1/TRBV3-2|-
ASSQDVREAF
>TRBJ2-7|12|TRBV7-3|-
ASSRTSGSYEQY
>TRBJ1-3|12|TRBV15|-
ATAVRTSGNTIY
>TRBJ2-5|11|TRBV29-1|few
SVYGGGGETQY
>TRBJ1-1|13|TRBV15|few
ATSMGGPMNTEAF
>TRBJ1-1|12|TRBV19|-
ASSRTGGHTEAF